The 14 T cell receptor beta chains listed next were all sequenced from one sample in a study of T cells in Graves' hyperthyroidism and ophthalmopathy. Researchers took RNA transcripts and amplified the TCR beta CDR3 regions from them. TCR CDR3 regions were first amplified by RT-PCR with HTBI primers. Each CDR3 protein is one row after TCRdb ran MiXCR on the multiplex PCR reads. The sample holds fewer than 700,000 distinct CDR3 sequences, 17% seen once. Sequenced sample: blood. These receptors were collected from a woman younger than 30 with Graves' ophthalmopathy.

The chain recombines TRBV14 with TRBJ2-5, with 7 nucleotides matching TRBD2. From germline, CDR1 is SGHDN and CDR2 FVKESK. Trimming cost V 4 bases and J 5 bases; bases outside gene matches: 7. This CDR3 is built from 14 residues. Written as DNA, the CDR3 is TGTGCCAGCAGCCTCCTCACTAGCGTGGAGACCCAGTACTTC. Translated, it gives CASSLLTSVETQYF.

The sample holds a few counts of this clonotype. The chain combines TRBV4-2 with TRBJ2-2, with 14 bases aligning to TRBD2. After removal of 4 bases from V and 6 bases from J, the junction contained 4 bases not matched to a gene. CDR3 length equals 16 residues. Germline lookup yields CDR1 LGHNA and CDR2 YNFKEQ. CDR3 DNA: TGTGCCAGCAGCCCCCTGACTAGCGGGAGGGCCGGGGAGCTGTTTTTT. Translating it yields CASSPLTSGRAGELFF.

This clonotype was seen many times. The V call is TRBV30, the J call TRBJ1-1, with D unclear. V was cut by 7 bases and J by 5 bases, with 14 bases left in between. The CDR3 runs 12 residues. From germline, CDR1 is GTSNPN and CDR2 SVGIG (reference sequence). CDR3 sequence: CASSRAETEAFF. In DNA form, the CDR3 reads TGTGCCTCTTCTCGTGCGGAGACTGAAGCTTTCTTT.

At least ten counts were recorded for this clonotype. The chain recombines TRBV2 with TRBJ2-5; TRBD1 agrees at 7 bases. J lost 4 bases, V lost 5 bases, and 13 bases had no gene match. The length of the CDR3 is 16 residues. CDR1 and CDR2 (germline): SNHLY, FYNNEI. As DNA, the CDR3 is TGTGCCAGCAGTCAACAGGGGATTATCTCAAGAGAGACCCAGTACTTC. It codes for CASSQQGIISRETQYF.

This clonotype has ten or more counts. This chain connects TRBV6-2 or TRBV6-3 to TRBJ2-1; D is unresolved. The CDR3 contains 13 residues. The germline V gene has CDR1 MNHEY and CDR2 SVGEGT. Trimming took off 7 bases at V and 4 bases at J, with 11 bases between the two ends. The CDR3 sequence is CASTRREYNEQFF. CDR3 sequence (DNA): TGTGCCAGCACCAGACGAGAGTACAATGAGCAGTTCTTC.

This clonotype was detected only a few times. The chain links TRBV20-1 to TRBJ2-7; 8 nucleotides agree with TRBD2. The CDR3 has 13 residues. The V gene's germline CDR1 is DFQATT and CDR2 SNEGSKA (reference sequence). Trimming removed 5 bases from V and 3 bases from J; junction bases left unmatched: 6. CDR3: CSAVLSGIYEQYF. The CDR3 region has the DNA TGCAGTGCTGTTCTTAGCGGGATCTACGAGCAGTACTTC.

This clonotype came up many times. This chain joins TRBV11-2 and TRBJ1-4; 10 bases match TRBD1. This CDR3 comprises 17 residues. J lost 0 bases, V lost 3 bases, and 4 bases had no gene match. Looked up from germline, CDR1 is SGHAT and CDR2 is FQNNGV. The CDR3 protein is CASSLTTGGATNEKLFF. The CDR3, as DNA: TGTGCCAGCAGCTTGACGACAGGGGGCGCAACTAATGAAAAACTGTTTTTT. Supplemented by reference TRBV11-2 and TRBJ1-4, the full variable domain reads EAGVAQSPRYKIIEKRQSVAFWCNPISGHATLYWYQQILGQGPKLLIQFQNNGVVDDSQLPKDRFSAERLKGVDSTLKIQPAKLEDSAVYLCASSLTTGGATNEKLFFGSGTQLSVL.

The chain carries TRBV14 and TRBJ2-1; no reliable D call. There are 11 residues in the CDR3. Germline V CDR1 and CDR2: SGHDN, FVKESK. V was trimmed by 3 bases and J by 8 bases, leaving 5 bases between them. CDR3 amino acids: CASSHHHEQFF. The CDR3, as DNA: TGTGCCAGCAGCCACCACCATGAGCAGTTCTTC.

The table lists this clonotype with a few counts. This chain links TRBV15 with TRBJ1-2; 7 bases are a match to TRBD1. The junction had 3 bases not matched to a gene; V was cut back by 0 bases and J by 2 bases. Germline V gene data show CDR1 as LNHNV and CDR2 as YYDKDF (reference sequence). The CDR3 runs to 15 residues. The CDR3 loop reads CATSRDSGGNYGYTF. Written as DNA, the CDR3 is TGTGCCACCAGCAGAGATTCAGGGGGGAACTATGGCTACACCTTC.

This clonotype was picked up a small number of times. J is TRBJ2-1 and V is TRBV5-8, with TRBD2 matching over 9 bases. V shed 4 bases, J shed 4 bases, and the junction held 9 bases outside the gene matches. Per the germline V gene, CDR1 is SGHTS and CDR2 is YDEGEE. The CDR3 consists of 16 residues. CDR3 nucleotides: TGTGCCAGCAGCATAACCGCTAGCGGGACTTACAATGAGCAGTTCTTC. It encodes CASSITASGTYNEQFF. Drawing the rest from reference TRBV5-8 and TRBJ2-1, the complete variable domain is EAGVTQSPTHLIKTRGQQATLRCSPISGHTSVYWYQQALGLGLQFLLWYDEGEERNRGNFPPRFSGRQFPNYSSELNVNALELEDSALYLCASSITASGTYNEQFFGPGTRLTVL.

This clonotype was counted only a few times. The chain uses TRBV2 and TRBJ1-2, with D unresolved. From germline, CDR1 is SNHLY and CDR2 FYNNEI. V gave up 11 bases and J gave up 2 bases, with 12 bases separating them. CDR3 length: 12 residues. The DNA for the CDR3 is TGTGCCTTACCAGGCACGAACTATGGCTACACCTTC. This translates into CALPGTNYGYTF.

The table lists this clonotype with many counts. This rearrangement joins TRBV3-1 to TRBJ2-1; 8 bases match TRBD2. The CDR3 is 15 residues long. Germline V gives CDR1 LGHDT, CDR2 YNNKEL (reference sequence). Trimming removed 5 bases from V and 8 bases from J; junction bases left unmatched: 11. This CDR3 is CASSASGSGLHEQFF. As DNA, the CDR3 is TGTGCCAGCAGCGCAAGCGGGAGTGGGTTGCATGAGCAGTTCTTC.

This clonotype was found many times. CDR3 DNA: TGTGCCAGCAGCTACTTACCGGGACAGGGGGCCACTGAAGCTTTCTTT. This gives the protein CASSYLPGQGATEAFF. The chain carries TRBV7-3 and TRBJ1-1; the match to TRBD1 covers 12 bases. The germline gives CDR1 SGHTA, CDR2 FQGTGA. J was trimmed by 4 bases and V by 4 bases; bases with no gene match: 7. CDR3 length: 16 amino acids. Full variable domain (remainder filled in from reference TRBV7-3 and TRBJ1-1): GAGVSQTPSNKVTEKGKYVELRCDPISGHTALYWYRQSLGQGPEFLIYFQGTGAADDSGLPNDRFFAVRPEGSVSTLKIQRTERGDSAVYLCASSYLPGQGATEAFFGQGTRLTVV.

This clonotype was recorded once. This chain joins TRBV6-2 or TRBV6-3 and TRBJ1-5; the D gene is possibly TRBD1 (5 bases). Germline CDR1 and CDR2: MNHEY and SVGEGT. Trimming took 2 bases from V and 11 from J, leaving 16 bases between them. The CDR3 extends over 14 amino acids. The CDR3 reads CASSYGQPAGAQHF. For the CDR3, the DNA is TGTGCCAGCAGTTACGGGCAGCCGGCGGGGGCCCAGCATTTT.